This is a list of T cell receptor beta chains from one sample in a study of shared clonotypes between healthy human individuals. The method was immunoSEQ multiplex PCR; TCRdb's version includes in-frame clones alone and lacks a portion of them. The sample comprises around 1 million clones, approximately 76% of which are singletons, and about 1.5% rests with the top ten. The sample comprised memory CD4+ T cells sorted from blood. Receptors originate from a man between 18 and 35 years old in good health. Both conserved end residues are part of each CDR3. Fields, in order: V gene, clone size, J gene, D gene, CDR3 protein, CDR3 DNA. D genes are given only for firm matches. Clone size is stated in some rows and not others, as once, few, many or a class when expanded.

TRBV5-1	many	TRBJ1-2	TRBD1	CASSRAGGSHGYTF	TGCGCCAGCAGCAGAGCAGGGGGTTCCCATGGCTACACCTTC
TRBV5-1	NA	TRBJ2-3	TRBD2	CASSLGLAGGMDTQYF	TGCGCCAGCAGCTTGGGACTAGCGGGAGGCATGGATACGCAGTATTTT
TRBV18	NA	TRBJ1-4	NA	CASSPAMTLGNEKLFF	TGTGCCAGCTCACCAGCTATGACCCTAGGAAATGAAAAACTGTTTTTT
TRBV10-3	NA	TRBJ1-5	NA	CAISPDRNQPQHF	TGTGCCATCAGTCCAGACAGGAATCAGCCCCAGCATTTT
TRBV2	NA	TRBJ1-1	NA	CASEIDRNTEAFF	TGTGCCAGCGAGATTGACAGAAACACTGAAGCTTTCTTT
TRBV11-2	once	TRBJ1-1	NA	CASSLATGSTEAFF	TGTGCCAGCAGCTTAGCGACGGGGTCCACTGAAGCTTTCTTT
TRBV10-3	NA	TRBJ1-2	NA	CAISDRQARDGYTF	TGTGCCATCAGTGACCGGCAGGCAAGAGATGGCTACACCTTC
TRBV5-1	NA	TRBJ2-1	NA	CASSPDTSSYNEQFF	TGCGCCAGCAGCCCGGACACAAGCTCCTACAATGAGCAGTTCTTC
TRBV15	NA	TRBJ2-7	TRBD1	CATSIIRQGPYEQYF	TGTGCCACCAGCATAATAAGACAGGGCCCCTACGAGCAGTACTTC
TRBV30	NA	TRBJ1-1	NA	CAWSTGGLNTEAFF	TGTGCCTGGAGTACGGGGGGCTTGAACACTGAAGCTTTCTTT
TRBV5-6	NA	TRBJ2-4	NA	CASSLRGAERLAKNIQYF	TGTGCCAGCAGCTTGAGGGGGGCCGAAAGGTTAGCCAAAAACATTCAGTACTTC
TRBV5-5	NA	TRBJ2-7	TRBD2	CASSPILAGGYEQYF	TGTGCCAGCAGCCCAATACTAGCGGGGGGCTACGAGCAGTACTTC
TRBV7-8	NA	TRBJ2-5	NA	CASSVGAQETQYF	TGTGCCAGCTCGGTGGGGGCCCAAGAGACCCAGTACTTC
TRBV5-1	NA	TRBJ1-2	TRBD1	CASSLGDRDGGGYTF	TGCGCCAGCAGCTTGGGGGACAGGGACGGAGGTGGCTACACCTTC
TRBV12-5	NA	TRBJ2-5	NA	CASGGSGRETQYF	TGTGCTAGTGGAGGATCAGGGAGGGAGACCCAGTACTTC
TRBV6-5	NA	TRBJ2-3	TRBD2	CASSYGSSGTTDTQYF	TGTGCCAGCAGTTACGGGAGTAGCGGGACCACAGATACGCAGTATTTT
TRBV4-3	NA	TRBJ2-3	NA	CASSQDLDRADTQYF	TGCGCCAGCAGCCAAGATCTAGACCGCGCGGATACGCAGTATTTT
TRBV30	NA	TRBJ2-1	NA	CAWSAGRNEQFF	TGTGCCTGGTCGGCAGGGCGGAATGAGCAGTTCTTC
TRBV2	NA	TRBJ2-7	NA	CASSEARGRVRGSYEQYF	TGTGCCAGCAGTGAAGCGCGAGGGAGGGTCAGGGGGTCCTACGAGCAGTACTTC
TRBV19	NA	TRBJ1-5	NA	CASSIGGTGNQPQHF	TGTGCCAGTAGTATCGGGGGTACGGGCAATCAGCCCCAGCATTTT
TRBV18	NA	TRBJ2-5	NA	CASSPGVGETQYF	TGTGCCAGCTCACCTGGGGTAGGAGAGACCCAGTACTTC
TRBV6-1	NA	TRBJ2-1	NA	CASSERGGNRDEQFF	TGTGCCAGCAGTGAAAGGGGCGGGAACAGGGATGAGCAGTTCTTC
TRBV14	NA	TRBJ2-1	NA	CASSRLGEQVRFF	TGTGCCAGCAGCCGGCTGGGAGAACAGGTCCGGTTCTTC
TRBV5-6	NA	TRBJ1-1	NA	CASSSLGRVDTEAFF	TGTGCCAGCAGCTCCCTGGGCCGGGTCGACACTGAAGCTTTCTTT
TRBV15	NA	TRBJ1-6	TRBD1	CATSLEMGQGSPLHF	TGTGCCACCAGTCTAGAGATGGGACAGGGGTCACCCCTCCACTTT
TRBV6-1	NA	TRBJ2-3	NA	CASRVPPPDTQYF	TGTGCCAGCAGGGTACCTCCGCCAGATACGCAGTATTTT
TRBV14	few	TRBJ1-6	NA	CASSLLRGAYSPLHF	TGTGCCAGCAGCCTTCTAAGAGGGGCTTATTCACCCCTCCACTTT
TRBV7-2	NA	TRBJ2-3	NA	CASSLRRTTTDTQYF	TGTGCCAGCAGCCTACGTCGGACTACCACAGATACGCAGTATTTT
TRBV5-1	NA	TRBJ2-3	TRBD2	CASSGSSGRTADTQYF	TGCGCCAGCAGCGGCTCTAGCGGGAGGACGGCAGATACGCAGTATTTT
TRBV25-1	NA	TRBJ1-2	TRBD1	CASSEHQRTGGGYTF	TGTGCCAGCAGTGAACATCAAAGGACAGGTGGTGGCTACACCTTC
TRBV6-1	NA	TRBJ1-3	NA	CASSVQSSGNTIYF	TGTGCCAGCAGTGTACAGAGCTCTGGAAACACCATATATTTT
TRBV28	once	TRBJ1-5	TRBD1	CASSPTGQVLGQPQHF	TGTGCCAGCAGTCCAACCGGACAGGTACTAGGACAGCCCCAGCATTTT
TRBV9	few	TRBJ2-5	NA	CASSAPVGLAAKETQYF	TGTGCCAGCAGCGCCCCTGTTGGCCTGGCGGCCAAAGAGACCCAGTACTTC
TRBV7-2	NA	TRBJ1-6	NA	CASSFDIFGNSPLHF	TGTGCCAGCAGCTTTGACATCTTTGGGAATTCACCCCTCCACTTT
TRBV10-3	NA	TRBJ1-1	NA	CAITQLGNTEAFF	TGTGCCATCACTCAATTGGGGAACACTGAAGCTTTCTTT
TRBV10-3	NA	TRBJ1-2	NA	CAISESTAGYTF	TGTGCCATCAGTGAGTCGACTGCGGGCTACACCTTC
TRBV5-4	NA	TRBJ1-2	NA	CASSLDSFYGYTF	TGTGCCAGCAGCTTGGACAGCTTCTATGGCTACACCTTC
TRBV5-6	NA	TRBJ2-2	TRBD2	CASSLEGLGIGELFF	TGTGCCAGCAGCTTGGAGGGACTAGGAATCGGGGAGCTGTTTTTT
TRBV12-5	NA	TRBJ2-7	NA	CASGLGGGQYF	TGTGCTAGTGGTTTGGGGGGCGGGCAGTACTTC
TRBV10-1	NA	TRBJ2-1	TRBD2	CASSDERGGHNEQFF	TGCGCCAGCAGTGATGAGCGGGGGGGCCACAATGAGCAGTTCTTC
TRBV9	NA	TRBJ2-5	TRBD1	CASSIGTDGSQYF	TGTGCCAGCAGCATAGGGACAGACGGGTCCCAGTACTTC
TRBV2	NA	TRBJ2-4	TRBD1	CASSGERGLNIQYF	TGTGCCAGCAGTGGGGAGAGGGGGCTCAACATTCAGTACTTC
TRBV9	NA	TRBJ1-1	TRBD1	CASSVGGQGLGEAFF	TGTGCCAGCAGCGTAGGCGGACAGGGGTTAGGTGAAGCTTTCTTT
TRBV4-1	NA	TRBJ1-5	NA	CASSHGVAGDQPQHF	TGCGCCAGCAGCCATGGGGTTGCGGGGGATCAGCCCCAGCATTTT
TRBV2	NA	TRBJ2-3	TRBD1	CASSRGRIGADTQYF	TGTGCCAGCAGCAGGGGGCGGATAGGGGCAGATACGCAGTATTTT
TRBV7-2	NA	TRBJ1-2	NA	CASSLDYTNYGYTF	TGTGCCAGCAGTCTAGACTACACTAACTATGGCTACACCTTC
TRBV4-1	few	TRBJ1-5	NA	CASSQDSTSPSNQPQHF	TGCGCCAGCAGCCAAGATTCGACCAGCCCCAGCAATCAGCCCCAGCATTTT
TRBV28	NA	TRBJ2-5	NA	CASGDNFETQYF	TGTGCCAGCGGAGACAACTTCGAGACCCAGTACTTC
TRBV7-9	few	TRBJ2-3	TRBD2	CASSRSVAGSTDTQYF	TGTGCCAGCAGCCGTTCTGTAGCGGGTAGCACAGATACGCAGTATTTT
TRBV6-6	NA	TRBJ2-2	NA	CASSYGETGELFF	TGTGCCAGCAGTTATGGCGAGACCGGGGAGCTGTTTTTT
TRBV19	NA	TRBJ1-2	NA	CASSPGIYGYTF	TGTGCCAGTAGTCCAGGGATCTATGGCTACACCTTC
TRBV2	once	TRBJ2-2	NA	CASTQGLVPGELFF	TGTGCCAGCACGCAGGGTCTTGTCCCCGGGGAGCTGTTTTTT
TRBV2	NA	TRBJ1-1	NA	CASTGVGTEAFF	TGTGCCAGCACTGGAGTAGGTACTGAAGCTTTCTTT